Listed below are T cell receptor beta chains from one sample, sequenced in a study of T cell repertoires in cytomegalovirus infection. TCRdb redid the calling of the reads with MiXCR, one entry per CDR3 protein. The sample yields some 320,000 distinct CDR3 sequences, roughly 9.5% seen once. Sequencing used PBMCs. Source of these receptors: a human donor in good health (CMV status not recorded). Some clones in this sample may be carry-over from other donors' samples. Both conserved end residues are part of each CDR3. Each record gives: CDR3 protein, CDR3 DNA, D gene, V gene, J gene, clone size, CDR3 length. D genes are given only for firm matches. Some rows mark clone size as missing; the rest say once, few, many or name a class of expanded clone.

CASSSASRREKLFF	TGTGCCAGCAGCTCCGCCTCGAGGAGGGAAAAACTGTTTTTT	.	TRBV7-2	TRBJ1-4	few	14
CASSGFGLASETQYF	TGTGCCAGCAGTGGATTCGGACTAGCGAGTGAGACCCAGTACTTC	TRBD2	TRBV6-1	TRBJ2-5	.	15
CASSPGTSGRAWTDTQYF	TGTGCCAGCAGCCCGGGGACTAGCGGGAGGGCCTGGACAGATACGCAGTATTTT	TRBD2	TRBV5-4	TRBJ2-3	.	18
CASTPRGGSTDTQYF	TGTGCCAGCACCCCTAGGGGGGGCAGCACAGATACGCAGTATTTT	.	TRBV9	TRBJ2-3	few	15
CASSLERGSYNEQFF	TGTGCCAGCAGTTTAGAGCGGGGCTCCTACAATGAGCAGTTCTTC	TRBD2	TRBV6-1	TRBJ2-1	many	15
CSALTGDLLPQHF	TGCAGTGCTCTTACAGGGGACCTTTTGCCCCAGCATTTT	TRBD1	TRBV20-1	TRBJ1-5	.	13
CASSPRGSYEQYF	TGTGCCAGCAGCCCCCGCGGGAGTTACGAGCAGTACTTC	TRBD2	TRBV7-2	TRBJ2-7	many	13
CASRGGSVHEQYF	TGTGCCAGCAGAGGCGGGAGCGTCCACGAGCAGTACTTC	TRBD2	TRBV6-2/TRBV6-3	TRBJ2-7	.	13
CASSLWVAGYEQYF	TGTGCCAGCAGTTTATGGGTAGCGGGCTACGAGCAGTACTTC	TRBD2	TRBV12-3/TRBV12-4	TRBJ2-7	.	14
CASSQERGGETQYF	TGTGCCAGCAGCCAAGAACGGGGTGGAGAGACCCAGTACTTC	.	TRBV4-2	TRBJ2-5	few	14
CASKDRGSVTQYF	TGTGCCAGCAAAGACCGCGGCTCTGTTACGCAGTATTTT	.	TRBV7-2	TRBJ2-3	.	13
CANGMSAGIFNEQFF	TGTGCCAACGGTATGAGTGCCGGGATCTTCAATGAGCAGTTCTTC	.	TRBV6-2/TRBV6-3	TRBJ2-1	.	15
CATGTGRIEQYF	TGTGCCACCGGGACAGGGCGTATCGAGCAGTACTTC	TRBD1	TRBV2	TRBJ2-7	.	12
CASSSTGTSPGELFF	TGTGCCAGCAGTAGCACCGGGACTAGCCCCGGGGAGCTGTTTTTT	TRBD2	TRBV6-2/TRBV6-3	TRBJ2-2	few	15
CASRSGTSWYNEQFF	TGTGCCAGCAGGTCCGGGACTAGTTGGTACAATGAGCAGTTCTTC	TRBD2	TRBV7-2	TRBJ2-1	.	15
CASSPGQGGGTNTEAFF	TGTGCCAGCTCACCCGGACAGGGCGGTGGAACGAACACTGAAGCTTTCTTT	TRBD1	TRBV18	TRBJ1-1	.	17
CSARTTGSNTEAFF	TGCAGTGCTCGGACGACAGGTTCGAACACTGAAGCTTTCTTT	.	TRBV20-1	TRBJ1-1	.	14
CASSPAQGVYGYTF	TGTGCCAGCAGTCCCGCCCAGGGGGTCTATGGCTACACCTTC	TRBD1	TRBV12-3/TRBV12-4	TRBJ1-2	many	14
CASSLAGAYGYTF	TGTGCCAGCAGCTTAGCCGGGGCCTATGGCTACACCTTC	.	TRBV7-9	TRBJ1-2	.	13
CASSYFPGEQFF	TGTGCCAGCAGCTACTTTCCGGGAGAGCAGTTCTTC	.	TRBV6-2/TRBV6-3	TRBJ2-1	.	12
CASSFGRARSDTQYF	TGTGCCAGCAGCTTCGGGCGAGCTCGGTCAGATACGCAGTATTTT	.	TRBV7-2	TRBJ2-3	many	15
CASSPEVGQGGGEQYF	TGTGCCAGCAGCCCTGAGGTGGGACAGGGGGGTGGTGAGCAGTACTTC	TRBD1	TRBV7-6	TRBJ2-7	many	16
CASSQEGYTGELFF	TGTGCCAGCAGCCAAGAGGGTTACACCGGGGAGCTGTTTTTT	.	TRBV4-2	TRBJ2-2	few	14
CASSFGGTGAAGNTIYF	TGTGCCAGCAGCTTTGGAGGGACAGGGGCGGCTGGAAACACCATATATTTT	TRBD1	TRBV7-2	TRBJ1-3	many	17
CASIAGGSTDTQYF	TGTGCCAGCATAGCGGGGGGAAGCACAGATACGCAGTATTTT	TRBD2	TRBV12-3/TRBV12-4	TRBJ2-3	many	14
CASSLGSGTVLYEQYF	TGTGCCAGCAGCTTAGGCTCCGGGACAGTCCTCTACGAGCAGTACTTC	TRBD1	TRBV7-8	TRBJ2-7	many	16
CSAPRLAGGENIQYF	TGCAGTGCCCCCAGACTAGCGGGGGGGGAAAACATTCAGTACTTC	TRBD2	TRBV20-1	TRBJ2-4	.	15
CASSPSETSGTQYF	TGTGCCAGCAGCCCCTCCGAGACAAGCGGGACCCAGTACTTC	.	TRBV7-8	TRBJ2-5	.	14
CASSPQLVTGELFF	TGTGCCAGCAGCCCGCAGCTGGTCACCGGGGAGCTGTTTTTT	.	TRBV7-6	TRBJ2-2	many	14
CASSGSGSGRSDTQYF	TGTGCCAGCAGCGGAAGTGGTAGCGGGAGGTCAGATACGCAGTATTTT	TRBD2	TRBV7-2	TRBJ2-3	many	16
CAISEESGGESEQYF	TGTGCCATCAGTGAGGAGTCGGGGGGCGAAAGCGAGCAGTACTTC	.	TRBV10-3	TRBJ2-7	many	15
CSAADYNEQFF	TGCAGTGCTGCGGACTACAATGAGCAGTTCTTC	.	TRBV20-1	TRBJ2-1	.	11
CASNAAGMNTEAFF	TGTGCCAGCAACGCGGCGGGCATGAACACTGAAGCTTTCTTT	.	TRBV28	TRBJ1-1	.	14
CASSPSRDTLWDYNEQFF	TGTGCCAGCAGCCCATCCCGGGACACCCTTTGGGACTACAATGAGCAGTTCTTC	.	TRBV7-6	TRBJ2-1	many	18
CASRPGGADTEAFF	TGTGCCAGCAGGCCAGGGGGCGCAGACACTGAAGCTTTCTTT	TRBD1	TRBV28	TRBJ1-1	few	14
CASKRTGRNTEAFF	TGTGCCAGCAAGAGAACAGGGAGAAACACTGAAGCTTTCTTT	.	TRBV12-3/TRBV12-4	TRBJ1-1	.	14
CASSLGGHTEAFF	TGTGCCAGCAGTTTGGGGGGGCACACTGAAGCTTTCTTT	.	TRBV6-1	TRBJ1-1	many	13